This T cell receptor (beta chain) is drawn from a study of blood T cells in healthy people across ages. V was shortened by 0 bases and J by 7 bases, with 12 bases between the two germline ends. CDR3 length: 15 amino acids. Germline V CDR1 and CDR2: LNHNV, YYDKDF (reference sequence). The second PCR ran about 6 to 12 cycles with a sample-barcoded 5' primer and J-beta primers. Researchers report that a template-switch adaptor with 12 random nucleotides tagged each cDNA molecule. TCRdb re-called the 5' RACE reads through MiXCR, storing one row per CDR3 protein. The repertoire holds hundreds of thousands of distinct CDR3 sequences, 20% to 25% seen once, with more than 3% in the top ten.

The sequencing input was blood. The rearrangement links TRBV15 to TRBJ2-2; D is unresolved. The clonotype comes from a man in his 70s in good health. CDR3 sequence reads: CATSRDGGDGGELFF. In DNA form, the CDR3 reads TGTGCCACCAGCAGAGATGGTGGGGATGGCGGGGAGCTGTTTTTT. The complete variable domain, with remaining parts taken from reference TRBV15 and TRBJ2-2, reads DAMVIQNPRYQVTQFGKPVTLSCSQTLNHNVMYWYQQKSSQAPKLLFHYYDKDFNNEADTPDNFQSRRPNTSFCFLDIRSPGLGDTAMYLCATSRDGGDGGELFFGEGSRLTVL.